These 14 T cell receptor beta chains share one sample of origin, sequenced in a study of control samples from healthy donors and cancer patients. Sequenced by immunoSEQ multiplex PCR; TCRdb stores in-frame clones only, minus some. This table holds about 130,000 clones, about 88% found once. The specimen sequenced was blood. These receptors all come from a middle-aged man in good health.

V is TRBV11-3 and J is TRBJ2-1; 9 nucleotides line up with TRBD1. J gave up 2 bases and V 5 bases, and 4 bases lay outside the gene matches. The CDR3 is 15 amino acids. Germline V gives CDR1 SGHNT, CDR2 YENEEA. This CDR3 reads CASSPRQGAYNEQFF. The CDR3 nucleotides read TGTGCCAGCAGCCCCCGACAGGGGGCCTACAATGAGCAGTTCTTC. The whole variable domain, filled in from reference TRBV11-3 and TRBJ2-1, reads EAGVVQSPRYKIIEKKQPVAFWCNPISGHNTLYWYLQNLGQGPELLIRYENEEAVDDSQLPKDRFSAERLKGVDSTLKIQPAELGDSAVYLCASSPRQGAYNEQFFGPGTRLTVL.

As concerns this clone: Other DNA sequences in the sample encode the same CDR3. The chain combines TRBV28 with TRBJ1-2, with D perhaps matching TRBD1 (5 bases). Trimming took 3 bases from V and 1 from J, leaving 6 bases between them. CDR1 and CDR2 (germline): MDHEN, SYDVKM. CDR3 length: 13 amino acids. CDR3 nucleotides: TGTGCCAGCAGTTTTGGGGGTAACTATGGCTACACCTTC. It specifies CASSFGGNYGYTF.

V and J are TRBV5-1 and TRBJ2-1; 8 bases are a match to TRBD1. Germline lookup yields CDR1 SGHRS and CDR2 YFSETQ. The CDR3 is 16 amino acids. Trimming took 4 bases from V and 8 from J; bases not matched to a gene: 14. CDR3 amino acids: CASSTQLGQGAHEQFF. In DNA, the CDR3 is TGCGCCAGCAGCACACAGCTGGGCCAGGGGGCGCATGAGCAGTTCTTC.

V gene TRBV30 combines with J gene TRBJ1-1; D perhaps matches TRBD1 (5 bases). Germline values: CDR1 GTSNPN, CDR2 SVGIG (reference sequence). The length of the CDR3 is 13 residues. Trimming removed 1 base from V and 1 base from J, with 7 bases in between. The CDR3 loop is CAWSGQQNTEAFF. DNA of the CDR3: TGTGCCTGGAGTGGACAGCAGAACACTGAAGCTTTCTTT.

This chain connects TRBV5-5 to TRBJ2-7; D uncertain. The CDR3 runs 19 residues. From germline, CDR1 is SGHKS and CDR2 YYEKEE (reference sequence). V was shortened by 0 bases and J by 4 bases, with 26 bases between the two germline ends. Written as DNA, the CDR3 is TGTGCCAGCAGCTTGGCTAGGCTAAGGCGATCGGGTGTCCCGTACGAGCAGTACTTC. This gives the protein CASSLARLRRSGVPYEQYF.

V is TRBV6-4 and J is TRBJ1-6, with D uncertain. V lost 6 bases and J lost 0, with 9 bases in between. CDR3 length: 15 amino acids. From germline, CDR1 is MRHNA and CDR2 SNTAGT. In DNA, the CDR3 is TGTGCCAGCAGAGGCTTTAGCTCCTATAATTCACCCCTCCACTTT. It is translated as CASRGFSSYNSPLHF.

The V call is TRBV23-1, the J call TRBJ1-2, with 8 bases identical to TRBD1. TRBV23-1 is known as an ORF, though its function is uncertain. After removal of 3 bases from V and 3 bases from J, the junction contained 6 bases not matched to a gene. The CDR3 loop spans 15 amino acids. In DNA form, the CDR3 reads TGCGCCAGCAGTCATCGATGGACAGGGCACTATGGCTACACCTTC. It encodes CASSHRWTGHYGYTF.

J is TRBJ2-2 and V is TRBV25-1; D unclear. The germline V gene has CDR1 MGHDK and CDR2 SYGVNS. Trimming shortened V by 2 bases and J by 4 bases, and 8 bases separated the two germline ends. This CDR3 spans 14 amino acids. CDR3 in amino acids: CASSETASTGELFF. In DNA form, the CDR3 reads TGTGCCAGCAGTGAAACCGCTAGCACCGGGGAGCTGTTTTTT.

The gene calls are TRBV5-5 and TRBJ2-1, with no clear D. The CDR3 sequence is 13 residues long. Trimming stripped 7 bases from V and 7 bases from J, with 15 bases between. Germline V gives CDR1 SGHKS, CDR2 YYEKEE (reference sequence). In DNA form, the CDR3 reads TGTGCCAGCGGCTCCGCGAGAGGAAATGAGCAGTTCTTC. Amino acid sequence: CASGSARGNEQFF.

V is TRBV30 and J is TRBJ1-3; D is possibly TRBD1 (5 bases). Germline V gives CDR1 GTSNPN, CDR2 SVGIG (reference sequence). CDR3 length: 12 amino acids. Trimming shortened V by 5 bases and J by 1 base, and 6 bases separated the two germline ends. The CDR3 here is CAWAGSGNTIYF. Here the CDR3 DNA reads TGTGCCTGGGCAGGGTCTGGAAACACCATATATTTT. The variable domain in full, with the rest retrieved from reference TRBV30 and TRBJ1-3, is SQTIHQWPATLVQPVGSPLSLECTVEGTSNPNLYWYRQAAGRGLQLLFYSVGIGQISSEVPQNLSASRPQDRQFILSSKKLLLSDSGFYLCAWAGSGNTIYFGEGSWLTVV.

The table lists this clone with a count of one. V and J are TRBV10-3 and TRBJ2-2, with a tentative D call TRBD2 (5 bases). Per germline, CDR1 ENHRY and CDR2 SYGVKD. The CDR3 sequence is 14 residues long. V lost 8 bases, J lost 4 bases, and 14 bases lay in between. CDR3 in amino acids: CAISVGVSTGELFF. CDR3 coding DNA: TGTGCCATCTCGGTCGGGGTGTCCACCGGGGAGCTGTTTTTT.

The chain carries TRBV2 and TRBJ2-7; D gene ambiguous. Trimming removed 6 bases from V and 4 bases from J, with 7 bases in between. The germline V gene has CDR1 SNHLY and CDR2 FYNNEI. This CDR3 has 11 residues. CDR3 nucleotides: TGTGCCAGCAGCCTACTGTACGAGCAGTACTTC. It translates to CASSLLYEQYF.

The V call is TRBV5-1, the J call TRBJ2-7, with 7 bases that match TRBD2. Germline V gene lookup returns CDR1 SGHRS and CDR2 YFSETQ. V lost 8 bases to trimming and J lost 7 bases; unmatched junction nucleotides: 18. The CDR3 is 15 amino acids. The CDR3 sequence: CASSRTGGLSFEQYF. CDR3 DNA sequence: TGCGCCAGTAGCCGAACGGGGGGATTGTCGTTTGAGCAGTACTTC. The variable domain in full, completed from reference TRBV5-1 and TRBJ2-7, reads KAGVTQTPRYLIKTRGQQVTLSCSPISGHRSVSWYQQTPGQGLQFLFEYFSETQRNKGNFPGRFSGRQFSNSRSEMNVSTLELGDSALYLCASSRTGGLSFEQYFGPGTRLTVT.

The chain is built from TRBV12-3 or TRBV12-4 and TRBJ2-7; the D call may be TRBD1 or TRBD2 (5 bases each). The ends were cut back, 6 bases at V and 1 base at J, with 10 bases in the middle. The CDR3 runs to 13 residues. The CDR3, as DNA: TGTGCCAGCAGAACGGGGCAGTCCTACGAGCAGTACTTC. Translating it yields CASRTGQSYEQYF.